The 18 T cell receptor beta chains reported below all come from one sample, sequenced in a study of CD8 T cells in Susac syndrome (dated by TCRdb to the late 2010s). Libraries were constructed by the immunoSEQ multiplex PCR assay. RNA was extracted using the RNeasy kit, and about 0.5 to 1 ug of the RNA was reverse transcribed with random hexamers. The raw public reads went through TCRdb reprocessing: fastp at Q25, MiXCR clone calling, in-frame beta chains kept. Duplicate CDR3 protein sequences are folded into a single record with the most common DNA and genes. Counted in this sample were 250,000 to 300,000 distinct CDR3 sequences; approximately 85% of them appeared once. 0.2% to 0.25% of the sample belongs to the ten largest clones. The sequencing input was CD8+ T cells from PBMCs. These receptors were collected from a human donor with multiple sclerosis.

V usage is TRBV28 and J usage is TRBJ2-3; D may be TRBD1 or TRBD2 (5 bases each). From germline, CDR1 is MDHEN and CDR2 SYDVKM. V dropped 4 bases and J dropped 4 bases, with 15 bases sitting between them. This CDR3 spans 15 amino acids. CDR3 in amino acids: CASSSVWGRSDTQYF. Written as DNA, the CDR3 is TGTGCCAGCAGTTCCGTTTGGGGGAGATCAGATACGCAGTATTTT.

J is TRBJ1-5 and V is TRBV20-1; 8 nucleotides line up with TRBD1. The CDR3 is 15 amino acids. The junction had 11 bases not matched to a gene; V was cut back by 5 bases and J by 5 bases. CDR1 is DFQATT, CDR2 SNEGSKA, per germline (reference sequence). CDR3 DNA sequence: TGCAGTGCTCTGGACAGGGCGGGGATTGATCAGCCCCAGCATTTT. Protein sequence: CSALDRAGIDQPQHF.

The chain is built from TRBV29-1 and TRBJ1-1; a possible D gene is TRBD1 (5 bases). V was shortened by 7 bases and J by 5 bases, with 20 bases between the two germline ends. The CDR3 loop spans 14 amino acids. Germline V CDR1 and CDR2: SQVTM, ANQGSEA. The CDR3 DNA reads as TGCAGCGCACAGGAAGGTTGGGGGGGAACTGAAGCTTTCTTT. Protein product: CSAQEGWGGTEAFF.

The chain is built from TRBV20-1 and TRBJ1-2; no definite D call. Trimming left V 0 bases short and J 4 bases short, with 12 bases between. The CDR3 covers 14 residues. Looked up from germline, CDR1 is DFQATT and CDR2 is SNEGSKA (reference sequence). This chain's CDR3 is CSARDTAEGYGYTF. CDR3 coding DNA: TGCAGTGCTAGAGATACGGCTGAGGGCTATGGCTACACCTTC.

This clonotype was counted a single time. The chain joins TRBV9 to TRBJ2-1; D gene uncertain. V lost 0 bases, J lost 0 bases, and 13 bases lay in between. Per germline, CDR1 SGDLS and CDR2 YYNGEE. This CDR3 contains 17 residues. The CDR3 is CASSVDWKPSSYNEQFF. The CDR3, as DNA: TGTGCCAGCAGCGTAGATTGGAAGCCTAGCTCCTACAATGAGCAGTTCTTC.

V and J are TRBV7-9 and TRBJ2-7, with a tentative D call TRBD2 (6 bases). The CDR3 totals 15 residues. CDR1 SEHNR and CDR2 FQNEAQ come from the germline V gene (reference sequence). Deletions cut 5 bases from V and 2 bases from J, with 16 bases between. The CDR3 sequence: CASSPSSGGPYEQYF. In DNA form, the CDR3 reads TGTGCCAGCAGCCCTAGCAGCGGAGGGCCCTACGAGCAGTACTTC.

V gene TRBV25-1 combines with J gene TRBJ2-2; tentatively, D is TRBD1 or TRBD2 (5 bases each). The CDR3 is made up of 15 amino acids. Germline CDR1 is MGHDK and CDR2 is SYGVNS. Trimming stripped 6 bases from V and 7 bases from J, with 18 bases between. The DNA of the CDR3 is TGTGCCAGCAGCCACACCTATCTGGGGGACGGGGAGCTGTTTTTT. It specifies CASSHTYLGDGELFF.

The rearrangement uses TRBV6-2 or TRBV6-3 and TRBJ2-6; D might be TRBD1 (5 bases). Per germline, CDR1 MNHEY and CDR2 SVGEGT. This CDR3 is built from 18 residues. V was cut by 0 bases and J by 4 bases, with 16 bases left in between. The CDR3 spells CASSYSMYATEGANVLTF. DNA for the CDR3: TGTGCCAGCAGTTACTCGATGTACGCGACAGAAGGGGCCAACGTCCTGACTTTC.

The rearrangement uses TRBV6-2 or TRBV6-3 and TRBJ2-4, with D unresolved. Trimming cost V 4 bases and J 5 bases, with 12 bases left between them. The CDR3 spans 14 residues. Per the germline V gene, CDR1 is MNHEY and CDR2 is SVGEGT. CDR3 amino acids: CASSSYGRENIQYF. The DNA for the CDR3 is TGTGCCAGCAGTTCATACGGACGGGAAAACATTCAGTACTTC.

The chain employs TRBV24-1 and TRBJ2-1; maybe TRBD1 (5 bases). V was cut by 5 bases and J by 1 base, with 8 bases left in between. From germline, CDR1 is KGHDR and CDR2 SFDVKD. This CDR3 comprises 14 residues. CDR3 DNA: TGTGCCACCAGTGCCGACAGTTCCTACAATGAGCAGTTCTTC. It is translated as CATSADSSYNEQFF.

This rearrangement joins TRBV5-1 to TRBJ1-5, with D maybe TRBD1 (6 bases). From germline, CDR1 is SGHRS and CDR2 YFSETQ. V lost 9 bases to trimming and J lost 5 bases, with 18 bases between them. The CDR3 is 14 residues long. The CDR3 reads CATKPGTSDQPQHF. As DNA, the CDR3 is TGCGCCACCAAACCCGGGACAAGCGATCAGCCCCAGCATTTT.

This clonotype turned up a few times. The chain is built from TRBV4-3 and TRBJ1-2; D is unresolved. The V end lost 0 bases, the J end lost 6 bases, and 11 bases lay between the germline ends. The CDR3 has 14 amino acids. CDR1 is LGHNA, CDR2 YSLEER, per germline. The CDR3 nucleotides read TGCGCCAGCAGCCAAGACCGGGCGGATCATGGCTACACCTTC. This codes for CASSQDRADHGYTF.

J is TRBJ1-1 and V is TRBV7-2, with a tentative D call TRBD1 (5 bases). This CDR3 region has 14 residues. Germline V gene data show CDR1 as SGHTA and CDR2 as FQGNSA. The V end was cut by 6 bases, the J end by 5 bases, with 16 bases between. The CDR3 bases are TGTGCCAGCAGGTGGGGTTACGGGGCGACTGAAGCTTTCTTT. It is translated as CASRWGYGATEAFF.

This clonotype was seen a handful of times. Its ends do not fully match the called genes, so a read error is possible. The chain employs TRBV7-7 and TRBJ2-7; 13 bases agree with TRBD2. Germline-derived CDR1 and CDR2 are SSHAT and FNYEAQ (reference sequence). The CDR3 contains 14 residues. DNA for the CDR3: TGTGCTAGCAGCCAAGGACTAGCGGGAGACGAGCAGTACTTC. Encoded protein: CASSQGLAGDEQYF.

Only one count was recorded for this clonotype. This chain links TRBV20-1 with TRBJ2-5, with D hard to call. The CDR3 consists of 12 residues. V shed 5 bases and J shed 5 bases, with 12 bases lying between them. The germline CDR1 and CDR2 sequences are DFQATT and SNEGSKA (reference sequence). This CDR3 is CSAADPAETQYF. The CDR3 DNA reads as TGCAGTGCTGCGGACCCGGCGGAGACCCAGTACTTC.

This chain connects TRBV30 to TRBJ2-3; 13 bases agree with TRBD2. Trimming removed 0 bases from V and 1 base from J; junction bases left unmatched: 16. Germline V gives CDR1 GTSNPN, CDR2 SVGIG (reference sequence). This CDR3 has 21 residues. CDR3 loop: CAWSVPGLAGALGPGTDTQYF. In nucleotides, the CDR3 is TGTGCCTGGAGTGTCCCCGGACTAGCGGGGGCATTAGGACCCGGCACAGATACGCAGTATTTT. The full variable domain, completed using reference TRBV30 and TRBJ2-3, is SQTIHQWPATLVQPVGSPLSLECTVEGTSNPNLYWYRQAAGRGLQLLFYSVGIGQISSEVPQNLSASRPQDRQFILSSKKLLLSDSGFYLCAWSVPGLAGALGPGTDTQYFGPGTRLTVL.

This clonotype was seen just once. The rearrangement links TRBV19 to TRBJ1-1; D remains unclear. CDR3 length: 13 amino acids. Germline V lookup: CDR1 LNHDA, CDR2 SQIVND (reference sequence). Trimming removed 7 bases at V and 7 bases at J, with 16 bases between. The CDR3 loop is CASTPGGSFEAFF. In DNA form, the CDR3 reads TGTGCCAGTACCCCGGGAGGGTCATTTGAAGCTTTCTTT.

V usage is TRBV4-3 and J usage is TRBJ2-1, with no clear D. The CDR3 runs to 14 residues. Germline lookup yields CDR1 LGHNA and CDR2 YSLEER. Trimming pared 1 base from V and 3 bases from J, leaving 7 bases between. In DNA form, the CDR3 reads TGCGCCAGCAGCCAAGCCCACAGCTACAATGAGCAGTTCTTC. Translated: CASSQAHSYNEQFF.